This T cell receptor (beta chain) appears in the sequencing data of a study of CD8+ T cells in alopecia areata. RNA extraction and reverse transcription yielded cDNA as sequencing template. Assay used: immunoSEQ multiplex PCR; TCRdb lists only in-frame clones, some missing. The sample lists fewer than 250,000 clones, roughly 60% occurring once. The sample's treatment: oral pan-JAK inhibitor, 5-10 mg twice daily. The ends were cut back, 2 bases at V and 2 bases at J, with 7 bases in the middle. Germline V gene sequence: CDR1 SNHLY, CDR2 FYNNEI. The CDR3 covers 15 residues. This chain uses TRBV2 with TRBJ2-6; D call uncertain. The sample here was CD4+ T cells sorted from blood, taken at week 24, from a patient treated with tofacitinib. The sequence came from a human donor with alopecia areata. This chain's CDR3 is CASSEPLAGANVLTF. DNA for the CDR3: TGTGCCAGCAGTGAACCCCTGGCTGGGGCCAACGTCCTGACTTTC.